Listed below are T cell receptor beta chains from one sample, sequenced in a study of shared clonotypes between healthy human individuals. Measured with immunoSEQ multiplex PCR; TCRdb has only the in-frame clones, and not every one. The sample has approximately 720,000 clones; about three quarters are singletons. Sequences were obtained from memory CD4+ T cells sorted from blood. The receptors were sampled from a woman between 25 and 40 years old in good health. Both conserved end residues are part of each CDR3. A D gene is named only where the DNA matches it firmly. Clone size appears in some rows only: once, few, many, or a class for an expanded clone.

D: -; size: -; J: TRBJ1-3; length: 15; V: TRBV19; CDR3: CASSIPDTGGNTIYF; DNA: TGTGCCAGTAGTATACCTGATACGGGCGGAAACACCATATATTTT
D: TRBD1; size: -; J: TRBJ1-2; length: 14; V: TRBV2; CDR3: CASSATGGSYGYTF; DNA: TGTGCCAGCAGTGCGACAGGGGGCAGCTATGGCTACACCTTC
D: TRBD1; size: -; J: TRBJ1-2; length: 13; V: TRBV27; CDR3: CASSTGQRQGYTF; DNA: TGTGCCAGCAGTACGGGACAGCGGCAGGGCTACACCTTC
D: -; size: many; J: TRBJ2-3; length: 15; V: TRBV19; CDR3: CASSIALDPTDTQYF; DNA: TGTGCCAGTAGTATTGCCTTAGATCCGACAGATACGCAGTATTTT
D: TRBD1; size: -; J: TRBJ1-2; length: 14; V: TRBV7-2; CDR3: CASSLGRQGGGYTF; DNA: TGTGCCAGCAGCTTAGGGCGACAGGGTGGGGGCTACACCTTC
D: TRBD1; size: -; J: TRBJ2-7; length: 12; V: TRBV29-1; CDR3: CSAGRGTYEQYF; DNA: TGCAGCGCGGGCAGGGGGACCTACGAGCAGTACTTC
D: -; size: -; J: TRBJ1-2; length: 12; V: TRBV28; CDR3: CASSLQGRGYTF; DNA: TGTGCCAGCAGTTTACAGGGGCGGGGCTACACCTTC
D: -; size: -; J: TRBJ2-1; length: 15; V: TRBV6-5; CDR3: CASRPQRSSYNEQFF; DNA: TGTGCCAGCAGGCCACAGAGAAGCTCCTACAATGAGCAGTTCTTC
D: -; size: few; J: TRBJ2-7; length: 10; V: TRBV20-1; CDR3: CSARLREQYF; DNA: TGCAGTGCTCGACTCCGCGAGCAGTACTTC
D: TRBD1; size: -; J: TRBJ2-6; length: 19; V: TRBV4-1; CDR3: CASSHMPGQKSSGANVLTF; DNA: TGCGCCAGCAGCCATATGCCGGGACAGAAAAGCTCTGGGGCCAACGTCCTGACTTTC
D: TRBD2; size: -; J: TRBJ2-7; length: 18; V: TRBV2; CDR3: CASREMTSGRRISYEQYF; DNA: TGTGCCAGCCGAGAGATGACTAGCGGGAGGCGAATTTCCTACGAGCAGTACTTC
D: -; size: many; J: TRBJ2-7; length: 14; V: TRBV5-6; CDR3: CASSLVGGNYEQYF; DNA: TGTGCCAGCAGCTTGGTGGGTGGAAACTACGAGCAGTACTTC
D: -; size: -; J: TRBJ2-7; length: 15; V: TRBV7-3; CDR3: CASRLAGSFAYEQYF; DNA: TGTGCCAGCAGGTTGGCCGGATCATTTGCCTACGAGCAGTACTTC
D: TRBD2; size: -; J: TRBJ2-7; length: 14; V: TRBV28; CDR3: CASSRLAGGNEQYF; DNA: TGTGCCAGCAGTCGACTAGCGGGAGGTAATGAGCAGTACTTC
D: -; size: -; J: TRBJ2-1; length: 10; V: TRBV20-1; CDR3: CSAKRERQFF; DNA: TGCAGTGCTAAAAGGGAGCGCCAGTTCTTC
D: -; size: -; J: TRBJ1-5; length: 15; V: TRBV6-1; CDR3: CASSELTDSNQPQHF; DNA: TGTGCCAGCAGTGAATTAACAGATAGCAATCAGCCCCAGCATTTT
D: -; size: few; J: TRBJ2-7; length: 13; V: TRBV29-1; CDR3: CSARLGGSYEQYF; DNA: TGCAGCGCTCGATTGGGCGGCTCCTACGAGCAGTACTTC